These T cell receptor beta chains were read from a single sample in a study of blood T cell repertoires in COVID-19. Libraries were prepared by immunoSEQ multiplex PCR; TCRdb keeps only in-frame clonotypes and omits some of them. The data contain under 300,000 clones, approximately 83% of them singletons. The source material was peripheral blood. These receptors originate from a human donor in a cohort sampled during active COVID-19. The CDR3 runs from the conserved cysteine through the conserved F or W. The order of the fields is J gene, D gene, clone size, V gene, CDR3 DNA, CDR3 protein. A D gene is named only where the DNA matches it firmly. Part of the rows lack a size; the others show once, few, many or a class for expanded clones.

>TRBJ1-1|-|-|TRBV6-5
TGTGCCAGCAGTTATCGGGTAATGAACACTGAAGCTTTCTTT
CASSYRVMNTEAFF
>TRBJ2-7|TRBD1|once|TRBV2
TGTGCCAGCGGACCGGGACAGGGAATCTACGAGCAGTACTTC
CASGPGQGIYEQYF
>TRBJ2-7|TRBD2|-|TRBV11-2
TGTGCCAGCAGACAAACGGGGACTACGGTAACCTACGAGCAGTACTTC
CASRQTGTTVTYEQYF
>TRBJ1-6|TRBD1|-|TRBV6-5
TGTGCCAGCAGTTACTCGAGCAGGGGGCTAGGTTCACCCCTCCACTTT
CASSYSSRGLGSPLHF
>TRBJ2-1|TRBD2|-|TRBV7-9
TGTGCCAGCAGCTCTAGAGGGCCCCCTAGCGGGGGGGCGGGGGATGAGCAGTTCTTC
CASSSRGPPSGGAGDEQFF
>TRBJ2-1|TRBD2|-|TRBV24-1
TGTGCCACCAGTGATTCGGCGCTAGCGGGGAGCTACAATGAGCAGTTCTTC
CATSDSALAGSYNEQFF
>TRBJ2-7|-|once|TRBV28
TGTGCCAGCAGTTTATGGACAGGTTCATACGAGCAGTACTTC
CASSLWTGSYEQYF
>TRBJ2-7|-|-|TRBV3-1/TRBV3-2
TGTGCCAGCAGCCAAGGAGCTTCCGAGCAGTACTTC
CASSQGASEQYF
>TRBJ1-1|TRBD1|-|TRBV4-2
TGTGCCAGCAGCCTCAGGACAGGGTCGGCTTTCTTT
CASSLRTGSAFF
>TRBJ1-1|-|-|TRBV2
TGTGCCAGCGAAATCCAGGGTAACACTGAAGCTTTCTTT
CASEIQGNTEAFF
>TRBJ2-2|TRBD1|-|TRBV3-1/TRBV3-2
TGTGCCAGCATGAGACAGGGCTTGAACACCGGGGAGCTGTTTTTT
CASMRQGLNTGELFF
>TRBJ2-5|TRBD2|-|TRBV10-3
TGTGCCATCAGTGACGGCCTAGGCGGGGGGGCCGGGGGGTACCAAGAGACCCAGTACTTC
CAISDGLGGGAGGYQETQYF
>TRBJ2-3|TRBD1|-|TRBV11-2
TGTGCCAGCGGACAGGGGGCGTCGACAGATACGCAGTATTTT
CASGQGASTDTQYF
>TRBJ1-2|-|few|TRBV3-1/TRBV3-2
TGTGCCAGCAGTCCCGGCACCCTAAGAGGTGGCTACACCTTC
CASSPGTLRGGYTF
>TRBJ2-1|TRBD2|-|TRBV6-2/TRBV6-3
TGTGCCAGCAGTTATGGGGACTATCAGGTTGAGCAGTTCTTC
CASSYGDYQVEQFF
>TRBJ2-7|-|-|TRBV10-3
TGTGCCATCAGTGAGTCAGCAGTCAAATCGGGCGAGCAGTACTTC
CAISESAVKSGEQYF
>TRBJ2-7|TRBD2|once|TRBV6-1
TGTGCCAGCAGTTATCGGACTAGCGGTTACGAGCAGTACTTC
CASSYRTSGYEQYF
>TRBJ2-7|-|-|TRBV2
TGTGCCAGCGGAGGCTTTTCCTACGAGCAGTACTTC
CASGGFSYEQYF
>TRBJ1-5|-|-|TRBV19
TGTGCCAGTAGTATCGGGCAGGGTAGCAATCAGCCCCAGCATTTT
CASSIGQGSNQPQHF
>TRBJ1-5|TRBD1|once|TRBV19
TGTGCCAGTAGCGGACAGGGAGGTCAGCCCCAGCATTTT
CASSGQGGQPQHF
>TRBJ1-2|TRBD1|-|TRBV5-1
TGCGCCAGCAGCCCCCTAGACAGGGGTGAGGCGGGTGGCTACACCTTC
CASSPLDRGEAGGYTF
>TRBJ2-1|-|-|TRBV7-2
TGTGCCAGCAGCTATCTAGCGTCAACCTACAATGAGCAGTTCTTC
CASSYLASTYNEQFF